One TCR beta chain is described in this entry. CDR1 is MNHNY and CDR2 is SVGAGI in the germline V gene (reference sequence). V dropped 0 bases and J dropped 5 bases, with 8 bases sitting between them. The CDR3 is 13 residues long. The record originates from a study of OX40 agonist ivuxolimab in advanced cancers. Study at large: Subjects had a mean age of roughly 60 years, with a range of roughly 20 to 80; around 84% were male.

Profiling relied on immunoSEQ multiplex PCR, and the TCRdb table lists in-frame clones only, not all of them. The data hold 82,000 or so clones, with about 94% observed a single time. This sequence joins TRBV6-6 and TRBJ2-7; D is undetermined. The sample here was CD4+ or CD8+ T cells sorted from blood, taken in a trial of the OX40 agonist ivuxolimab. This TCR was sampled from an adult with an advanced solid tumor such as melanoma, head and neck, liver or kidney cancer. The CDR3 spells CASSYSRVHEQYF. CDR3 in DNA: TGTGCCAGCAGTTACTCGAGAGTCCACGAGCAGTACTTC.